The clone carrying this T cell receptor beta chain came up many times. Germline loops: CDR1 SNHLY, CDR2 FYNNEI. The CDR3 spans 14 residues. With V trimmed by 7 bases and J by 0 bases, 5 bases remained unmatched. Using its own MiXCR run on the 5' RACE reads, TCRdb lists one record per CDR3 protein. Of about 66,000 distinct CDR3 sequences listed, roughly 3.2% are singletons. This sample is part of a study of neurological immune-mediated disorders. The sample taken for sequencing was PBMCs. This TCR derives from a man aged 35 to 55 with multiple sclerosis. The chain recombines TRBV2 with TRBJ2-7; 8 nucleotides agree with TRBD2. CDR3 DNA: TGTGCCAGCAACCGGGGGGGGGGCTCCTACGAGCAGTACTTC. The encoded protein is CASNRGGGSYEQYF.